Sequencing of this T cell receptor (beta chain) was carried out in a study of cytomegalovirus exposure and HLA in healthy donors. Regarding the study as a whole: About 87% or about 30% of the time was how often most TCR beta V segments were productive, according to an earlier analysis.

PCR was performed using 60 Vbeta and 13 Jbeta primers. The method was immunoSEQ multiplex PCR; TCRdb's version includes in-frame clones alone and lacks a portion of them. This sample contains about 33,000 clones. Germline CDR1 MNHNS, CDR2 SASEGT. Trimming left V 8 bases short and J 0 bases short, with 13 bases between. The CDR3 spans 14 residues. With respect to this clone: Its matching antigen is unknown.

This chain joins TRBV6-1 and TRBJ2-5; tentatively, D is TRBD1 (6 bases). The sample comprised PBMCs. This clonotype originated in a man aged 40-49 years in good health and CMV-seronegative. The CDR3 DNA reads as TGTGCCAGCTCGCAAGGACAGCACCAAGAGACCCAGTACTTC. Translating gives CASSQGQHQETQYF.